This is a list of T cell receptor beta chains from one sample in a study of OX40 agonist ivuxolimab in advanced cancers. Clones were read by immunoSEQ multiplex PCR, and TCRdb kept only the in-frame ones, dropping some. The sample includes over 55,000 clones, nearly 90% of them seen just once. The material was CD4+ or CD8+ T cells sorted from blood, obtained in a trial of the OX40 agonist ivuxolimab. These receptors all stem from an adult with an advanced solid tumor such as melanoma, head and neck, liver or kidney cancer. Each CDR3 is given with its conserved first and last residue. The D gene is left open where the match is weak. The size of a clone is reported for some rows only, either as once, few or many, or as a class for expanded clones.

v_gene	d_gene	j_gene	abundance	CDR3aa	CDR3nt
TRBV28	TRBD2	TRBJ2-1	.	CASSLREGISYNEQFF	TGTGCCAGCAGTTTAAGGGAGGGGATATCCTACAATGAGCAGTTCTTC
TRBV7-6	TRBD1	TRBJ2-5	.	CASSLGGQGMETQYF	TGTGCCAGCAGCTTAGGAGGACAGGGGATGGAGACCCAGTACTTC
TRBV27	.	TRBJ2-3	.	CASSSQPDTQYF	TGTGCCAGCAGTTCGCAGCCAGATACGCAGTATTTT
TRBV28	.	TRBJ2-1	.	CASSFPPPNEQFF	TGTGCCAGCAGTTTTCCCCCTCCCAATGAGCAGTTCTTC
TRBV6-6	.	TRBJ1-5	.	CASSLGPANQPQHF	TGTGCCAGCAGTTTGGGACCCGCCAATCAGCCCCAGCATTTT
TRBV5-5	TRBD1	TRBJ2-2	.	CASTLSGTGYHGELFF	TGTGCCAGCACCCTATCCGGGACAGGGTATCACGGGGAGCTGTTTTTT
TRBV5-8	TRBD1	TRBJ1-2	.	CASSTRQGDPTF	TGTGCCAGCAGCACCAGACAGGGGGACCCCACCTTC
TRBV11-1	.	TRBJ2-7	.	CASSLMWGGSYEQYF	TGTGCCAGCAGCTTGATGTGGGGCGGTTCCTACGAGCAGTACTTC
TRBV19	.	TRBJ2-3	once	CASSIDNSIGTQYF	TGTGCCAGTAGTATAGATAACAGCATTGGCACGCAGTATTTT
TRBV10-1	.	TRBJ1-1	.	CASSEGSGGYTEAFF	TGCGCCAGCAGTGAGGGGTCGGGGGGTTATACTGAAGCTTTCTTT